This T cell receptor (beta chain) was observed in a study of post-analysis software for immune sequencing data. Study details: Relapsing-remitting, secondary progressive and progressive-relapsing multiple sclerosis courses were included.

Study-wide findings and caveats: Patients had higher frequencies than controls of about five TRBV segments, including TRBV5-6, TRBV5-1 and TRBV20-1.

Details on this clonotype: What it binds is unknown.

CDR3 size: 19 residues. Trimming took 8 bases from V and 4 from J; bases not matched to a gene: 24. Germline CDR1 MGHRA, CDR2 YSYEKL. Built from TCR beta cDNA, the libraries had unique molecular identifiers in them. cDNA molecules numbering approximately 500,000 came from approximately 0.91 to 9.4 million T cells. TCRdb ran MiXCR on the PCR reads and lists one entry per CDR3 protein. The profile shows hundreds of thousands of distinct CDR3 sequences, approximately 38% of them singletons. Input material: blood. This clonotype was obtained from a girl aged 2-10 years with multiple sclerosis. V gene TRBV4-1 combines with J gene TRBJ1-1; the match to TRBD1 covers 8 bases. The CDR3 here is CASASRRAGTGIKLTEAFF. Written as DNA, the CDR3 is TGCGCCAGCGCCTCAAGACGAGCCGGGACAGGCATTAAACTCACTGAAGCTTTCTTT.